This T cell receptor beta chain is drawn from a study of T cells after yellow fever vaccination. Findings and caveats of the study: Post-booster repertoires contained most primary-vaccination clones again (approximately 95% CD4, about 90% CD8). A small proportion of clonotypes was detected in both the CD4 and CD8 compartments.

Notes on this clonotype: Its target is not known.

The CDR3 spans 14 residues. Germline CDR1 SEHNR, CDR2 FQNEAQ (reference sequence). Deletions cut 5 bases from V and 5 bases from J, with 15 bases between. Universal primer sites and UMIs were introduced during 5'RACE template-switching synthesis of TCR cDNA. TCRdb re-derived calls from the 5' RACE reads in MiXCR, one entry per CDR3 protein. The table has 100,000 to 150,000 distinct CDR3 sequences, approximately 9% seen once. This material consisted of CD8+ T cells sorted from PBMCs, taken on the day of the yellow fever booster vaccination. The receptor's source is a man in his late teens or twenties who received the YFV17D yellow fever vaccine. The chain links TRBV7-9 to TRBJ2-5; possible D gene TRBD2, 6 bases. The CDR3 coding sequence is TGTGCCAGCAGCCCCCCCCCGGGAGCGGAGACCCAGTACTTC. This encodes CASSPPPGAETQYF. Full variable domain (rest looked up from reference TRBV7-9 and TRBJ2-5): DTGVSQNPRHKITKRGQNVTFRCDPISEHNRLYWYRQTLGQGPEFLTYFQNEAQLEKSRLLSDRFSAERPKGSFSTLEIQRTEQGDSAMYLCASSPPPGAETQYFGPGTRLLVL.